These 5 T cell receptor beta chains were sequenced from one sample in a study of early T cells in non-severe SARS-CoV-2 infection. Each CDR3 protein gets one entry after TCRdb re-called the 5' RACE reads with MiXCR. In the table there are about 110,000 distinct CDR3 sequences, over 8.5% of which are singletons. Source material: whole blood. The source of these receptors is an adult who was a healthcare worker with PCR-confirmed SARS-CoV-2 infection or an uninfected control (not recorded which).

This clonotype was observed a handful of times. The DNA for the CDR3 is TGTGCCAGCAGTTACCCTAGCGGGAGGGGAGATACGCAGTATTTT. Protein product: CASSYPSGRGDTQYF. The chain employs TRBV6-5 and TRBJ2-3; 12 bases match TRBD2. CDR1 MNHEY and CDR2 SVGAGI come from the germline V gene. The V segment lost 2 bases and the J segment 5 bases; nucleotides outside the gene matches: 2. The CDR3 is 15 amino acids.

This clonotype turned up a few times. The CDR3, as DNA: TGCAGCCTTCAGGAGGGACTAGCGGGCTACAATGAGCAGTTCTTC. Translating it yields CSLQEGLAGYNEQFF. The V gene is TRBV29-1, the J gene TRBJ2-1, with 12 nucleotides matching TRBD2. The CDR3 is made up of 15 amino acids. The germline V gene has CDR1 SQVTM and CDR2 ANQGSEA. V lost 8 bases to trimming and J lost 3 bases; unmatched junction nucleotides: 8.

This chain links TRBV19 with TRBJ2-3; D might be TRBD1 (5 bases). V gave up 8 bases and J gave up 0 bases, with 12 bases separating them. The CDR3 length is 14 residues. Germline V gene sequence: CDR1 LNHDA, CDR2 SQIVND (reference sequence). The CDR3 nucleotides read TGTGCCAGTTCGACAGAAACTAGCACAGATACGCAGTATTTT. It specifies CASSTETSTDTQYF.

J is TRBJ2-3 and V is TRBV10-2; TRBD2 might be the D (5 bases). Germline V lookup: CDR1 WSHSY, CDR2 SAAADI. Trimming cost V 6 bases and J 2 bases, with 15 bases left between them. This CDR3 contains 15 residues. CDR3 amino acids: CASSSVGLATDTQYF. CDR3 coding DNA: TGCGCCAGCAGCTCCGTCGGGCTAGCCACAGATACGCAGTATTTT.

This clonotype was found a few times. The genes are TRBV12-3 or TRBV12-4 and TRBJ1-1; no clear D gene. CDR3 length: 14 residues. The germline V and J ends were trimmed by 6 bases and 0 bases, with 11 bases remaining between them. Here the CDR3 reads CASSWTVLNTEAFF. In nucleotides, the CDR3 is TGTGCCAGCAGCTGGACGGTACTGAACACTGAAGCTTTCTTT.